The present TCR beta chain was sequenced within a study of shared clonotypes between healthy human individuals. The CDR3 contains 14 residues. The V end was cut by 2 bases, the J end by 2 bases, with 8 bases between. The germline gives CDR1 SGDLS, CDR2 YYNGEE. Some clones are missing from TCRdb's copy, which holds only in-frame ones; the method was immunoSEQ multiplex PCR. The sample lists about half a million clones, 81% occurring once. Donors were healthy HIV-negative adults without recent acute infections or vaccinations. The J gene is TRBJ1-3, the V gene TRBV9; D may be TRBD1 (5 bases). Sequencing input: PBMCs. The sequence was collected from a woman in her thirties or forties in good health. Some clones in this sample may be carry-over from other donors' samples. The CDR3 region has the DNA TGTGCCAGCAGCGTTGGACAAACTGGAAACACCATATATTTT. Protein sequence: CASSVGQTGNTIYF.